The next 20 T cell receptor beta chains were all read from a single sample in a study of blood T cell repertoires in COVID-19. Assay: immunoSEQ multiplex PCR; the TCRdb copy retains only in-frame clones and omits some. Of some 45,000 clones in the sample, roughly four fifths were seen once. Source material: peripheral blood. These receptors were collected from a human donor in a cohort sampled during active COVID-19.

The rearrangement links TRBV28 to TRBJ1-6; 8 bases line up with TRBD1. The CDR3 contains 13 residues. The germline CDR1 and CDR2 sequences are MDHEN and SYDVKM. The J segment lost 9 bases and the V segment lost 10 bases, leaving 8 bases of the junction unmatched. CDR3 sequence reads: CAIRGQEGSPLHF. DNA of the CDR3: TGTGCCATCAGGGGACAGGAAGGTTCACCCCTCCACTTT.

This clone was found a few times. The V gene is TRBV19, the J gene TRBJ2-2; D not resolved. Between the trimmed V and J ends, which lost 6 bases and 3 bases, there was a span of 14 bases. This CDR3 region has 15 residues. Germline loops: CDR1 LNHDA, CDR2 SQIVND (reference sequence). The CDR3 here is CASSPRVWDTGELFF. As DNA, the CDR3 is TGTGCCAGTAGCCCCCGGGTCTGGGACACCGGGGAGCTGTTTTTT.

The genes are TRBV7-6 and TRBJ2-1, with TRBD2 matching 10 bases. Germline V gene sequence: CDR1 SGHVS, CDR2 FNYEAQ. Losses at the gene ends were 2 bases for V and 9 bases for J; bases not matched to a gene: 10. The CDR3 spans 16 residues. The CDR3 nucleotides read TGTGCCAGCAGCTTAAATAGGGCTAGCGGGAGTTCTGAGCAGTTCTTC. Its protein product is CASSLNRASGSSEQFF.

The CDR3 protein is CASSFPGLVYEQYF. DNA for the CDR3: TGTGCCAGTAGTTTTCCGGGACTAGTTTACGAGCAGTACTTC. The chain carries TRBV19 and TRBJ2-7; 8 bases fit TRBD2. The germline V gene encodes CDR1 LNHDA and CDR2 SQIVND (reference sequence). The CDR3 loop spans 14 amino acids. V lost 5 bases to trimming and J lost 4 bases; unmatched junction nucleotides: 7.

This clone was counted once. The chain uses TRBV19 and TRBJ2-1; maybe TRBD1 (6 bases). The CDR3 loop spans 13 amino acids. Germline assignment: CDR1 LNHDA and CDR2 SQIVND (reference sequence). Between the trimmed V and J ends, which lost 3 bases and 5 bases, there was a span of 8 bases. This CDR3 is CASSITGHNEQFF. In DNA form, the CDR3 reads TGTGCCAGTAGTATTACAGGGCACAATGAGCAGTTCTTC.

V and J are TRBV5-5 and TRBJ2-1; TRBD2 agrees at 7 bases. The V gene's germline CDR1 is SGHKS and CDR2 YYEKEE (reference sequence). V lost 6 bases to trimming and J lost 16 bases; unmatched junction nucleotides: 10. This CDR3 spans 11 amino acids. The CDR3 here is CASTLWEGHFF. CDR3 coding DNA: TGTGCCAGCACCCTATGGGAGGGCCACTTCTTC.

This clone was found once. The rearrangement uses TRBV11-2 and TRBJ2-7, with D maybe TRBD1 (6 bases). V was cut by 1 base and J by 3 bases, with 13 bases left in between. CDR3 length equals 15 residues. Germline V CDR1 and CDR2: SGHAT, FQNNGV. The CDR3 here is CASSLAAGESYEQYF. The CDR3, as DNA: TGTGCCAGCAGCTTAGCGGCAGGGGAAAGCTACGAGCAGTACTTC.

This chain links TRBV11-3 with TRBJ2-1; possibly TRBD2 for D (5 bases). Trimming cost V 2 bases and J 2 bases, with 10 bases left between them. Germline CDR1 SGHNT, CDR2 YENEEA. The CDR3 is made up of 15 amino acids. The DNA of the CDR3 is TGTGCCAGCAGCTTATCGGACGGGACCTACAATGAGCAGTTCTTC. It specifies CASSLSDGTYNEQFF. Using reference TRBV11-3 and TRBJ2-1 for the parts outside the CDR3, the full variable domain is EAGVVQSPRYKIIEKKQPVAFWCNPISGHNTLYWYLQNLGQGPELLIRYENEEAVDDSQLPKDRFSAERLKGVDSTLKIQPAELGDSAVYLCASSLSDGTYNEQFFGPGTRLTVL.

This clone was counted a single time. CDR3 bases: TGTGCCAGCAGTCTTCTCGGACGGGAATTCACAGATACGCAGTATTTT. Its protein product is CASSLLGREFTDTQYF. The chain is built from TRBV28 and TRBJ2-3, with D possibly being TRBD2 (5 bases). The germline gives CDR1 MDHEN, CDR2 SYDVKM. The CDR3 is 16 amino acids. The germline V and J ends were trimmed by 5 bases and 2 bases, with 17 bases remaining between them.

The chain joins TRBV11-2 to TRBJ2-7; the match to TRBD1 covers 7 bases. The junction had 5 bases not matched to a gene; V was cut back by 6 bases and J by 3 bases. Germline values: CDR1 SGHAT, CDR2 FQNNGV. This CDR3 comprises 13 residues. As DNA, the CDR3 is TGTGCCAGCAGAACCGGGACAGTCTACGAGCAGTACTTC. Amino acid sequence: CASRTGTVYEQYF. The full variable domain, its missing parts supplied by reference TRBV11-2 and TRBJ2-7, is EAGVAQSPRYKIIEKRQSVAFWCNPISGHATLYWYQQILGQGPKLLIQFQNNGVVDDSQLPKDRFSAERLKGVDSTLKIQPAKLEDSAVYLCASRTGTVYEQYFGPGTRLTVT.

V is TRBV27 and J is TRBJ2-3; 7 bases align to TRBD2. The CDR3 extends over 15 amino acids. Germline CDR1 and CDR2: MNHEY and SMNVEV (reference sequence). The V and J ends lost 3 bases and 6 bases, in that order; junction bases with no gene match: 9. The CDR3 loop reads CASSFGLAAEDTQYF. In DNA, the CDR3 is TGTGCCAGCAGTTTCGGGCTAGCGGCCGAGGATACGCAGTATTTT.

The V call is TRBV6-1, the J call TRBJ2-5, with a weak D call TRBD2 (6 bases). The CDR3 loop spans 15 amino acids. The V gene's germline CDR1 is MNHNS and CDR2 SASEGT. Trimming cost V 2 bases and J 7 bases, with 17 bases left between them. The CDR3 loop reads CASSERDLMAGTQYF. In DNA, the CDR3 is TGTGCCAGCAGTGAACGGGACTTGATGGCTGGGACCCAGTACTTC.

The chain combines TRBV5-5 with TRBJ1-2; perhaps TRBD1 as D (5 bases). From germline, CDR1 is SGHKS and CDR2 YYEKEE (reference sequence). V gave up 0 bases and J gave up 2 bases, with 11 bases separating them. The length of the CDR3 is 15 residues. CDR3 sequence (DNA): TGTGCCAGCAGCTTGGTGCAGGGATCGAACTATGGCTACACCTTC. Translated: CASSLVQGSNYGYTF.

The sample holds one count of this clone. The chain couples TRBV28 to TRBJ2-7, with 9 positions matching TRBD1. Per the germline V gene, CDR1 is MDHEN and CDR2 is SYDVKM. The CDR3 is 16 residues long. The trim removed 8 bases at V and 2 bases at J, leaving 13 bases unmatched. The CDR3, as DNA: TGTGCCAGCGAGTTTAGTGGGACAGGGAATGCCTACGAGCAGTACTTC. Its protein product is CASEFSGTGNAYEQYF.

The chain couples TRBV21-1 to TRBJ2-3; the listed D gene, TRBD2, was not tested against the DNA. TRBV21-1 is a recognized pseudogene. This CDR3 region has 24 residues. The CDR3 loop is CASSKGQYESELAGGKDLTDTQYF. The CDR3 DNA reads as TGTGCCAGCAGCAAAGGGCAGTATGAAAGTGAATTAGCGGGAGGGAAAGACCTCACAGATACGCAGTATTTT.

Only one count was recorded for this clone. This chain uses TRBV5-4 with TRBJ2-5; 10 bases align to TRBD1. With V trimmed by 4 bases and J by 5 bases, 11 bases remained unmatched. This CDR3 comprises 16 residues. Germline V gene lookup returns CDR1 SGHNT and CDR2 YYREEE (reference sequence). CDR3 sequence: CASSNRPTGGVETQYF. The DNA of the CDR3 is TGTGCCAGCAGCAACCGCCCGACAGGGGGCGTTGAGACCCAGTACTTC.

This chain connects TRBV24-1 to TRBJ2-1, with 8 bases that match TRBD2. V trimming: 3 bases; J trimming: 5 bases; junction bases outside the gene matches: 8. The CDR3 sequence is 16 residues long. Germline loops: CDR1 KGHDR, CDR2 SFDVKD. The CDR3 loop reads CATSDLTSGGHNEQFF. CDR3 nucleotides: TGTGCCACCAGTGATCTTACTAGCGGAGGTCACAATGAGCAGTTCTTC.

This chain links TRBV28 with TRBJ1-2; D is undetermined. V was cut by 2 bases and J by 8 bases, with 12 bases left in between. The CDR3 loop spans 13 amino acids. Per the germline V gene, CDR1 is MDHEN and CDR2 is SYDVKM. CDR3 residues: CASSLGEGRGYTF. DNA for the CDR3: TGTGCCAGCAGTTTAGGAGAGGGAAGGGGCTACACCTTC.

The chain recombines TRBV27 with TRBJ1-3; tentative D call: TRBD1 (6 bases). There are 14 residues in the CDR3. Germline V gene data show CDR1 as MNHEY and CDR2 as SMNVEV (reference sequence). Trimming took 6 bases from V and 0 from J, leaving 9 bases between them. The CDR3 protein is CASRQGSSGNTIYF. CDR3 nucleotides: TGTGCCAGCAGGCAGGGGAGCTCTGGAAACACCATATATTTT.

The V call is TRBV10-1, the J call TRBJ1-2; 7 bases agree with TRBD1. V was clipped by 5 bases and J by 7 bases; unmatched bases: 4. The germline CDR1 and CDR2 sequences are WNHNN and SYGVQD (reference sequence). The length of the CDR3 is 12 residues. CDR3 nucleotides: TGCGCCAGCAGTTCGACAGGGAGTGGCTACACCTTC. This translates into CASSSTGSGYTF.